This passage covers 27 T cell receptor beta chains from one sample sequenced in a study of OX40 agonist ivuxolimab in advanced cancers. The library relied on the immunoSEQ multiplex PCR assay. Not all clones reach the TCRdb copy of this immuneACCESS table, which keeps in-frame sequences only. Checked studies attribute under half of the gap to unresolved V genes and leave the rest unexplained. In all, the sample holds about 59,000 clones, and under 90% of those were seen once. Clones ranked in the top ten supply roughly 1.9% of the sample. The sequenced sample was CD4+ or CD8+ T cells sorted from blood, obtained in a trial of the OX40 agonist ivuxolimab. Source of these receptors: an adult with an advanced solid tumor such as melanoma, head and neck, liver or kidney cancer.

The chain joins TRBV27 to TRBJ1-2; D is unclear. Germline CDR1 and CDR2: MNHEY and SMNVEV (reference sequence). Trimming took off 6 bases at V and 2 bases at J, with 13 bases between the two ends. The CDR3 runs 14 residues. The CDR3 coding sequence is TGTGCCAGCAGCCCAACGGTCTCAAACTATGGCTACACCTTC. This encodes CASSPTVSNYGYTF.

The chain joins TRBV28 to TRBJ2-5, with D perhaps given as TRBD1 or TRBD2 (6 bases each). The end of the DNA fits TRBJ2-7 better, so the J call may be wrong. This CDR3 is built from 15 residues. The V gene's germline CDR1 is MDHEN and CDR2 SYDVKM. The CDR3 spells CASSFEGGGSYEQYF. CDR3 DNA: TGTGCCAGCAGTTTTGAGGGGGGCGGCTCCTACGAGCAGTACTTC.

V gene TRBV19 combines with J gene TRBJ2-5, with 7 bases lining up with TRBD1. Germline V lookup: CDR1 LNHDA, CDR2 SQIVND (reference sequence). V was pared by 1 base and J by 4 bases, with 3 bases of the junction left unmatched. This CDR3 has 14 residues. The DNA of the CDR3 is TGTGCCAGTAGTATAGTTTCAGGGGGAGAGACCCAGTACTTC. Translating gives CASSIVSGGETQYF.

V gene TRBV29-1 combines with J gene TRBJ2-2, with D unresolved. Germline V lookup: CDR1 SQVTM, CDR2 ANQGSEA. The V and J ends lost 4 bases and 1 base respectively, with 10 bases between them. The CDR3 consists of 14 residues. This CDR3 reads CSVGWSGNTGELFF. Here the CDR3 DNA reads TGCAGCGTTGGATGGTCGGGGAACACCGGGGAGCTGTTTTTT.

The rearrangement joins TRBV4-3 to TRBJ2-6; possibly TRBD2 for D (6 bases). Germline CDR1 is LGHNA and CDR2 is YSLEER. The CDR3 is made up of 17 amino acids. V was clipped by 0 bases and J by 2 bases, with 11 bases between them. CDR3 sequence (DNA): TGCGCCAGCAGCCAAGATCGGGCGGGGACTGGGGCCAACGTCCTGACTTTC. The encoded protein is CASSQDRAGTGANVLTF.

This clone was counted a single time. This rearrangement joins TRBV6-1 to TRBJ2-3; perhaps TRBD2 as D (5 bases). This CDR3 is built from 13 residues. The germline V and J ends were trimmed by 3 bases and 8 bases, with 12 bases remaining between them. Germline V gene data show CDR1 as MNHNS and CDR2 as SASEGT. The CDR3 DNA sequence: TGTGCCAGCAGTGAGGCGACTCGGGGTACGCAGTATTTT. It encodes CASSEATRGTQYF.

The chain uses TRBV6-1 and TRBJ2-3; 13 bases map to TRBD2. The CDR3 length is 18 residues. CDR1 and CDR2 (germline): MNHNS, SASEGT. After removal of 4 bases from V and 3 bases from J, the junction contained 10 bases not matched to a gene. CDR3 region: CASSATSGRAFYTDTQYF. CDR3 coding DNA: TGTGCCAGCAGTGCCACTAGCGGGAGGGCCTTTTATACAGATACGCAGTATTTT.

The chain recombines TRBV7-3 with TRBJ1-2; 8 positions match TRBD1. V gave up 2 bases and J gave up 7 bases; unmatched junction bases: 6. The CDR3 is 14 residues long. In germline, CDR1 is SGHTA, CDR2 FQGTGA. The DNA of the CDR3 is TGTGCCAGCAGCTTATTGGAGACAGGGGTTGGCTACACCTTC. It specifies CASSLLETGVGYTF.

The chain has TRBV28 and TRBJ2-3; unclear D gene. Germline V gene data show CDR1 as MDHEN and CDR2 as SYDVKM. Trimming left V 4 bases short and J 4 bases short, with 12 bases between. CDR3 size: 14 residues. Here the CDR3 reads CASSSTLLADTQYF. In DNA, the CDR3 is TGTGCCAGCAGTTCCACCCTCCTGGCAGATACGCAGTATTTT. The full variable domain, rest sourced from reference TRBV28 and TRBJ2-3, is DVKVTQSSRYLVKRTGEKVFLECVQDMDHENMFWYRQDPGLGLRLIYFSYDVKMKEKGDIPEGYSVSREKKERFSLILESASTNQTSMYLCASSSTLLADTQYFGPGTRLTVL.

The rearrangement uses TRBV6-6 and TRBJ2-7; maybe TRBD2 (6 bases). The length of the CDR3 is 16 residues. With 6 bases removed from V and 0 bases from J, the gap between germline ends came to 18 bases. Germline V gene lookup returns CDR1 MNHNY and CDR2 SVGAGI (reference sequence). As DNA, the CDR3 is TGTGCCAGCAGCTCACCGGGACTTACGACCTCCTACGAGCAGTACTTC. Encoded protein: CASSSPGLTTSYEQYF.

CDR3 amino acids: CASSLDRLGGDEQYF. The DNA of the CDR3 is TGTGCCAGCAGCTTAGATCGGTTAGGCGGAGACGAGCAGTACTTC. V gene TRBV11-2 combines with J gene TRBJ2-7; no definite D call. The CDR3 contains 15 residues. Germline CDR1 and CDR2: SGHAT and FQNNGV. Trimming took off 0 bases at V and 5 bases at J, with 14 bases between the two ends.

The genes are TRBV7-3 and TRBJ2-5; 9 positions match TRBD2. The CDR3 runs to 18 residues. The germline V gene encodes CDR1 SGHTA and CDR2 FQGTGA. Trimming took 3 bases from V and 4 from J; bases not matched to a gene: 15. Here the CDR3 DNA reads TGTGCCAGCAGCTTGTACGGGGAGCGCGGGAGGGCTGTAGAGACCCAGTACTTC. Its protein is CASSLYGERGRAVETQYF.

The gene calls are TRBV18 and TRBJ2-1; D might be TRBD1 (5 bases). Trimming shortened V by 5 bases and J by 5 bases, and 13 bases separated the two germline ends. The CDR3 has 14 residues. Germline CDR1 KGHSH, CDR2 LQKENI. CDR3: CASSWGQRDNEQFF. The DNA of the CDR3 is TGTGCCAGCTCATGGGGCCAGCGAGACAATGAGCAGTTCTTC.

As regards this clone: The sample has other DNA sequences that encode this CDR3 too. The chain uses TRBV7-2 and TRBJ2-3; 9 bases are shared with TRBD2. The germline V gene has CDR1 SGHTA and CDR2 FQGNSA. With 5 bases clipped from V and 3 bases from J, the junction kept 3 bases outside the gene matches. This CDR3 contains 14 residues. The CDR3: CASSPGLATDTQYF. In DNA, the CDR3 is TGTGCCAGCAGCCCGGGACTAGCAACAGATACGCAGTATTTT.

The chain recombines TRBV2 with TRBJ2-1; 8 nucleotides align to TRBD1. Unmatched junction bases numbered 5, after V lost 6 bases and J lost 7 bases. The germline V gene has CDR1 SNHLY and CDR2 FYNNEI. This CDR3 is built from 13 residues. The CDR3 sequence is CASSRTGFNEQFF. CDR3 DNA: TGTGCCAGCAGCAGGACAGGGTTTAATGAGCAGTTCTTC. The variable domain in full, completed from reference TRBV2 and TRBJ2-1, reads EPEVTQTPSHQVTQMGQEVILRCVPISNHLYFYWYRQILGQKVEFLVSFYNNEISEKSEIFDDQFSVERPDGSNFTLKIRSTKLEDSAMYFCASSRTGFNEQFFGPGTRLTVL.

The gene calls are TRBV2 and TRBJ2-7; D might be TRBD1 or TRBD2, each matching 5 bases. Trimming left V 8 bases short and J 4 bases short, with 18 bases between. This CDR3 region has 14 residues. The V gene's germline CDR1 is SNHLY and CDR2 FYNNEI. The CDR3 protein is CASRTDQGAYEQYF. The DNA of the CDR3 is TGTGCCAGCCGCACCGATCAGGGAGCTTACGAGCAGTACTTC.

This clone is a singleton in its sample. The chain uses TRBV4-1 and TRBJ1-5, with D possibly matching TRBD1 (5 bases). Germline V lookup: CDR1 MGHRA, CDR2 YSYEKL. Trimming removed 3 bases from V and 11 bases from J, with 17 bases in between. The CDR3 contains 14 residues. DNA for the CDR3: TGCGCCAGCAGCCACGACGAGGGGATTTCAGCCCAGCATTTT. It codes for CASSHDEGISAQHF.

The CDR3, as DNA: TGTGCCAGCAGTTTATTGACAGTTGGCACAGATACGCAGTATTTT. Translation gives CASSLLTVGTDTQYF. This chain joins TRBV27 and TRBJ2-3, with D possibly matching TRBD1 (5 bases). The CDR3 is made up of 15 amino acids. The germline V and J ends were trimmed by 1 base and 1 base, with 9 bases remaining between them. CDR1 is MNHEY, CDR2 SMNVEV, per germline (reference sequence).

The V call is TRBV4-1, the J call TRBJ2-3; 8 nucleotides align to TRBD1. Germline assignment: CDR1 MGHRA and CDR2 YSYEKL. The CDR3 has 14 amino acids. After removal of 6 bases from V and 4 bases from J, the junction contained 6 bases not matched to a gene. In DNA, the CDR3 is TGCGCCAGCAGTCGACAGGGGAGTTCAGATACGCAGTATTTT. Translation gives CASSRQGSSDTQYF.

The sample holds a few counts of this clone. The V gene is TRBV2, the J gene TRBJ1-1; perhaps TRBD1 as D (6 bases). The germline V gene has CDR1 SNHLY and CDR2 FYNNEI. The CDR3 runs 14 residues. V gave up 4 bases and J gave up 3 bases, with 12 bases separating them. The DNA for the CDR3 is TGTGCCAGCAGTGGAGCCAGGGGTGACACTGAAGCTTTCTTT. This codes for CASSGARGDTEAFF.

This clone was seen a few times. The rearrangement links TRBV11-3 to TRBJ2-5; a possible D gene is TRBD1 (6 bases). V lost 5 bases and J lost 2, with 18 bases in between. CDR3 size: 16 residues. Per the germline V gene, CDR1 is SGHNT and CDR2 is YENEEA. In DNA form, the CDR3 reads TGTGCCAGCAGCGCCCGGGACACCCGTGGACAAGAGACCCAGTACTTC. Translating it yields CASSARDTRGQETQYF.

J is TRBJ2-7 and V is TRBV30; D is perhaps TRBD2 (6 bases). CDR3 length equals 10 residues. The V gene's germline CDR1 is GTSNPN and CDR2 SVGIG (reference sequence). V lost 5 bases to trimming and J lost 6 bases, with 8 bases between them. CDR3 protein: CAWGGVEQYF. The CDR3 coding sequence is TGTGCCTGGGGAGGGGTCGAGCAGTACTTC.

V is TRBV11-3 and J is TRBJ2-5; D remains unclear. Trimming took 3 bases from V and 1 from J, leaving 6 bases between them. This CDR3 is built from 13 residues. Germline CDR1 reads SGHNT; CDR2 reads YENEEA. The CDR3 protein is CASSFQSQETQYF. The CDR3 nucleotides read TGTGCCAGCAGCTTCCAGAGCCAAGAGACCCAGTACTTC.

The gene calls are TRBV6-1 and TRBJ2-1; 8 nucleotides align to TRBD1. The germline gives CDR1 MNHNS, CDR2 SASEGT. The CDR3 extends over 14 amino acids. V gave up 2 bases and J gave up 8 bases; unmatched junction bases: 5. Here the CDR3 reads CASSETDRVHEQFF. The CDR3 coding sequence is TGTGCCAGCAGTGAAACGGACAGGGTTCATGAGCAGTTCTTC.

This clone was found once. The chain has TRBV2 and TRBJ2-7, with 15 bases lining up with TRBD2. The CDR3 is made up of 15 amino acids. The germline CDR1 and CDR2 sequences are SNHLY and FYNNEI. The ends lost 10 bases at V and 4 bases at J; junction bases unmatched: 8. Here the CDR3 DNA reads TGTGCCATCGGGACTAGCGGGAGGAGGGCTTACGAGCAGTACTTC. It encodes CAIGTSGRRAYEQYF. Looking up the rest from reference TRBV2 and TRBJ2-7 gives the full variable domain: EPEVTQTPSHQVTQMGQEVILRCVPISNHLYFYWYRQILGQKVEFLVSFYNNEISEKSEIFDDQFSVERPDGSNFTLKIRSTKLEDSAMYFCAIGTSGRRAYEQYFGPGTRLTVT.

V gene TRBV5-6 combines with J gene TRBJ2-3; 7 bases line up with TRBD2. Trimming at V came to 5 bases and at J to 1 base, leaving 7 bases not matched to a gene. This CDR3 contains 15 residues. The germline CDR1 and CDR2 sequences are SGHDT and YYEEEE. The CDR3 is CASRRSGSGTDTQYF. The CDR3 DNA follows: TGTGCCAGCAGGCGTAGCGGGTCTGGCACAGATACGCAGTATTTT. The full variable domain, completed using reference TRBV5-6 and TRBJ2-3, is DAGVTQSPTHLIKTRGQQVTLRCSPKSGHDTVSWYQQALGQGPQFIFQYYEEEERQRGNFPDRFSGHQFPNYSSELNVNALLLGDSALYLCASRRSGSGTDTQYFGPGTRLTVL.

This chain uses TRBV5-1 with TRBJ2-5, with 8 nucleotides matching TRBD1. This CDR3 is 14 amino acids long. Per germline, CDR1 SGHRS and CDR2 YFSETQ. V lost 1 base and J lost 5; bases outside the gene matches: 4. CDR3 sequence reads: CASSLRGQAETQYF. The CDR3 DNA sequence: TGCGCCAGCAGCTTGAGGGGACAGGCGGAGACCCAGTACTTC.